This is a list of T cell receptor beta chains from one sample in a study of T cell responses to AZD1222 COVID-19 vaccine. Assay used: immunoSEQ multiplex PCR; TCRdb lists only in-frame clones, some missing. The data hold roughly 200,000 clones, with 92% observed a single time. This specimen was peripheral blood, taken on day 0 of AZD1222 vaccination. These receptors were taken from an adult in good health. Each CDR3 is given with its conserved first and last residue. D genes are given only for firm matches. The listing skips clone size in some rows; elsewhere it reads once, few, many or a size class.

cdr3_nt: TGCGCCAGCAGCAATACAGGGGGAATCTACGAGCAGTACTTC
cdr3_aa: CASSNTGGIYEQYF
cdr3_length: 14
d_call: TRBD1
v_call: TRBV5-1
clone_size: -
j_call: TRBJ2-7

cdr3_nt: TGTGCCAGCAGTTTGGTGTCCGGGGAGCTGTTTTTT
cdr3_aa: CASSLVSGELFF
cdr3_length: 12
d_call: -
v_call: TRBV12-3/TRBV12-4
clone_size: -
j_call: TRBJ2-2

cdr3_nt: TGCGCCAGCAGCCAGTCGGGGGGGTACAATGAGCAGTTCTTC
cdr3_aa: CASSQSGGYNEQFF
cdr3_length: 14
d_call: TRBD2
v_call: TRBV4-1
clone_size: -
j_call: TRBJ2-1

cdr3_nt: TGTGCCAGCAGTATGAGAAAAGATAATTCACCCCTCCACTTT
cdr3_aa: CASSMRKDNSPLHF
cdr3_length: 14
d_call: -
v_call: TRBV2
clone_size: -
j_call: TRBJ1-6

cdr3_nt: TGTGCCAGCAGGAAGACTGTATACAATGAGCAGTTCTTC
cdr3_aa: CASRKTVYNEQFF
cdr3_length: 13
d_call: -
v_call: TRBV5-4
clone_size: -
j_call: TRBJ2-1

cdr3_nt: TGCGCCAGCAGCTTGGGGTCGGACAGCCGGAATAGCCATGGCTACACCTTC
cdr3_aa: CASSLGSDSRNSHGYTF
cdr3_length: 17
d_call: -
v_call: TRBV5-1
clone_size: -
j_call: TRBJ1-2

cdr3_nt: TGTGCCAGCAGCTTAGCGCTCCTCACCGGGGAGCTGTTTTTT
cdr3_aa: CASSLALLTGELFF
cdr3_length: 14
d_call: -
v_call: TRBV7-6
clone_size: -
j_call: TRBJ2-2

cdr3_nt: TGTGCCAGTACCCCCGGCGGTGAGTGGGCACCCCTCCACTTT
cdr3_aa: CASTPGGEWAPLHF
cdr3_length: 14
d_call: -
v_call: TRBV18
clone_size: -
j_call: TRBJ1-6

cdr3_nt: TGTGCCAGCTCACCTCTAGAGGGCTACGAGCAGTACTTC
cdr3_aa: CASSPLEGYEQYF
cdr3_length: 13
d_call: -
v_call: TRBV18
clone_size: -
j_call: TRBJ2-7

cdr3_nt: TGTGCCAGCAGCGACACAGGGTGGGAAGGCTACACCTTC
cdr3_aa: CASSDTGWEGYTF
cdr3_length: 13
d_call: -
v_call: TRBV3-1/TRBV3-2
clone_size: -
j_call: TRBJ1-2

cdr3_nt: TGCGCCAGCAGCTTGGCGGGGACGTCGGGTGAAAAACTGTTTTTT
cdr3_aa: CASSLAGTSGEKLFF
cdr3_length: 15
d_call: -
v_call: TRBV5-1
clone_size: -
j_call: TRBJ1-4

cdr3_nt: TGTGCCAGCAGTTATCTCGGGGGATCGGACGAGCAGTACTTC
cdr3_aa: CASSYLGGSDEQYF
cdr3_length: 14
d_call: -
v_call: TRBV6-2/TRBV6-3
clone_size: -
j_call: TRBJ2-7

cdr3_nt: TGTGCCACTACCGGGACTAGCGGGGGATATACGCAGTATTTT
cdr3_aa: CATTGTSGGYTQYF
cdr3_length: 14
d_call: TRBD2
v_call: TRBV24-1
clone_size: -
j_call: TRBJ2-3

cdr3_nt: TGCGCCAGCAGTGGGGGCAAGGGCAATCAGCCCCAGCATTTT
cdr3_aa: CASSGGKGNQPQHF
cdr3_length: 14
d_call: -
v_call: TRBV4-1
clone_size: -
j_call: TRBJ1-5

cdr3_nt: TGTGCCACCAGCAGAGATCCGGGGGCGGACGGAAACACCATATATTTT
cdr3_aa: CATSRDPGADGNTIYF
cdr3_length: 16
d_call: -
v_call: TRBV15
clone_size: -
j_call: TRBJ1-3

cdr3_nt: TGTGCCAGCAGCAGGGGAGCAGGGCACGAGCAGTACTTC
cdr3_aa: CASSRGAGHEQYF
cdr3_length: 13
d_call: -
v_call: TRBV5-6
clone_size: -
j_call: TRBJ2-7

cdr3_nt: TGTGCCAGCAGCTTGTTGGGACAGCACAATCAGCCCCAGCATTTT
cdr3_aa: CASSLLGQHNQPQHF
cdr3_length: 15
d_call: TRBD1
v_call: TRBV5-6
clone_size: -
j_call: TRBJ1-5

cdr3_nt: TGTGCCAGCAGCCCATCGTCGGGGACAGGGGTGGACTACACCTTC
cdr3_aa: CASSPSSGTGVDYTF
cdr3_length: 15
d_call: TRBD1
v_call: TRBV14
clone_size: -
j_call: TRBJ1-2

cdr3_nt: TGTGCCAGCAGCTCAGGGGGGAGCTCCTACAATGAGCAGTTCTTC
cdr3_aa: CASSSGGSSYNEQFF
cdr3_length: 15
d_call: -
v_call: TRBV7-2
clone_size: -
j_call: TRBJ2-1

cdr3_nt: TGTGCCAGCAGCAGTAACAGCCTTAGCAATCAGCCCCAGCATTTT
cdr3_aa: CASSSNSLSNQPQHF
cdr3_length: 15
d_call: -
v_call: TRBV5-6
clone_size: -
j_call: TRBJ1-5

cdr3_nt: TGTGCCACCAGTGATCCGGGACAGTTTAACACCGGGGAGCTGTTTTTT
cdr3_aa: CATSDPGQFNTGELFF
cdr3_length: 16
d_call: TRBD1
v_call: TRBV24-1
clone_size: many
j_call: TRBJ2-2

cdr3_nt: TGTGCCAGCAGCCTGATACAGGGAAGTAATGGCTACACCTTC
cdr3_aa: CASSLIQGSNGYTF
cdr3_length: 14
d_call: -
v_call: TRBV3-1/TRBV3-2
clone_size: -
j_call: TRBJ1-2

cdr3_nt: TGTGCCAGCAGCTTAGAGAAGAGCGGGGGGGCCTCTTGTGAGCAGTTCTTC
cdr3_aa: CASSLEKSGGASCEQFF
cdr3_length: 17
d_call: TRBD2
v_call: TRBV11-3
clone_size: -
j_call: TRBJ2-1

cdr3_nt: TGTGCCAGCTCACCCCAAGGACAGGGGGTTGGTGAGCAGTTCTTC
cdr3_aa: CASSPQGQGVGEQFF
cdr3_length: 15
d_call: TRBD1
v_call: TRBV18
clone_size: -
j_call: TRBJ2-1

cdr3_nt: TGCGCCAGCAGTGGAAGCGGGGGGACCTACAATGAGCAGTTCTTC
cdr3_aa: CASSGSGGTYNEQFF
cdr3_length: 15
d_call: TRBD2
v_call: TRBV10-1
clone_size: -
j_call: TRBJ2-1

cdr3_nt: TGTGCCAGCAGGGGGAGAGGGGACGGCGAAAAACTGTTTTTT
cdr3_aa: CASRGRGDGEKLFF
cdr3_length: 14
d_call: -
v_call: TRBV6-5
clone_size: -
j_call: TRBJ1-4

cdr3_nt: TGTGCCAGTAGTTACTTTGACGAGAATCAGCCCCAGCATTTT
cdr3_aa: CASSYFDENQPQHF
cdr3_length: 14
d_call: -
v_call: TRBV19
clone_size: -
j_call: TRBJ1-5